Shown below are 25 T cell receptor beta chains from a single sample sequenced in a study of shared clonotypes between healthy human individuals (TCRdb year 2020). Preparation of the library involved the immunoSEQ multiplex PCR assay. In TCRdb, the immuneACCESS table is reduced to in-frame sequences with V and J assigned. These tables do not hold every clone; where another copy was compared, an unresolved V gene accounts for under half, and the others remain unexplained. The sample yields around 2,100,000 clones; roughly 95% were counted once. The ten largest clones add up to around 1.2% of the sample. CD8 naive samples were CD45RO-negative cells positively selected for CCR7, giving a CD45RA+CCR7+ population that excluded TemRA cells. Sequences were obtained from naive CD8+ T cells sorted from blood. According to the study, the label for this sample's cell subset or site signals: CD45RA+CCR7+. These TCRs come from a young man in good health.

This clone was seen a single time. In DNA, the CDR3 is TGCGCCAGCAGTGAAGGGACAGAACAGGACGAGCAGTACTTC. Translation gives CASSEGTEQDEQYF. V usage is TRBV10-1 and J usage is TRBJ2-7, with 7 bases lining up with TRBD1. CDR3 length equals 14 residues. CDR1 is WNHNN, CDR2 SYGVQD, per germline (reference sequence). Trimming removed 3 bases from V and 5 bases from J; junction bases left unmatched: 7.

This clone was found a few times. V and J are TRBV5-1 and TRBJ2-7; a possible D gene is TRBD1 (6 bases). The CDR3 runs to 13 residues. Deletions cut 3 bases from V and 3 bases from J, with 10 bases between. Germline lookup yields CDR1 SGHRS and CDR2 YFSETQ. The CDR3 region has the DNA TGCGCCAGCAGCTGGGCAGGGGACTACGAGCAGTACTTC. The encoded protein is CASSWAGDYEQYF.

The chain combines TRBV5-4 with TRBJ2-7; D might be TRBD1 (5 bases). Germline-derived CDR1 and CDR2 are SGHNT and YYREEE (reference sequence). V was clipped by 1 base and J by 6 bases, with 8 bases between them. The CDR3 is made up of 12 amino acids. The CDR3 is CASSLRTSEQYF. In DNA, the CDR3 is TGTGCCAGCAGCTTGAGGACAAGCGAGCAGTACTTC. Based on the CDR3 plus reference TRBV5-4 and TRBJ2-7, the full variable domain is ETGVTQSPTHLIKTRGQQVTLRCSSQSGHNTVSWYQQALGQGPQFIFQYYREEENGRGNFPPRFSGLQFPNYSSELNVNALELDDSALYLCASSLRTSEQYFGPGTRLTVT.

The V gene is TRBV29-1, the J gene TRBJ1-5; maybe TRBD1 (5 bases). Germline V gives CDR1 SQVTM, CDR2 ANQGSEA. V gave up 4 bases and J gave up 6 bases, with 13 bases separating them. The CDR3 sequence is 13 residues long. In DNA, the CDR3 is TGCAGCGTTGCGGGGGAGGACGGTCAGCCCCAGCATTTT. Protein: CSVAGEDGQPQHF. Full variable domain (outside the CDR3, taken from reference TRBV29-1 and TRBJ1-5): SAVISQKPSRDICQRGTSLTIQCQVDSQVTMMFWYRQQPGQSLTLIATANQGSEATYESGFVIDKFPISRPNLTFSTLTVSNMSPEDSSIYLCSVAGEDGQPQHFGDGTRLSIL.

The gene calls are TRBV6-1 and TRBJ2-2, with D possibly being TRBD1 or TRBD2 (6 bases each). Deletions cut 6 bases from V and 5 bases from J, with 16 bases between. CDR3 length equals 15 residues. CDR1 MNHNS and CDR2 SASEGT come from the germline V gene. In DNA form, the CDR3 reads TGTGCCAGCAGGGACGGGGGCCTGATTACCGGGGAGCTGTTTTTT. It specifies CASRDGGLITGELFF.

V and J are TRBV7-9 and TRBJ1-2; 10 nucleotides line up with TRBD1. V lost 0 bases to trimming and J lost 4 bases; unmatched junction nucleotides: 2. The CDR3 loop spans 15 amino acids. CDR1 is SEHNR and CDR2 is FQNEAQ in the germline V gene (reference sequence). The DNA for the CDR3 is TGTGCCAGCAGCTTAGCGGGACAGGGGTTCTATGGCTACACCTTC. Amino acid sequence: CASSLAGQGFYGYTF.

This chain links TRBV4-3 with TRBJ2-1; the D gene is possibly TRBD1 (7 bases). The CDR3 runs 15 residues. Trimming pared 3 bases from V and 3 bases from J, leaving 12 bases between. Germline V gene data show CDR1 as LGHNA and CDR2 as YSLEER. The CDR3 loop reads CASSQGQGGYNEQFF. The CDR3 bases are TGCGCCAGCAGCCAGGGGCAGGGGGGCTACAATGAGCAGTTCTTC.

V gene TRBV13 combines with J gene TRBJ2-5; tentatively, D is TRBD1 (6 bases). The CDR3 is made up of 17 amino acids. Germline CDR1 PRHDT, CDR2 FYEKMQ (reference sequence). V gave up 1 base and J gave up 2 bases, with 17 bases separating them. In nucleotides, the CDR3 is TGTGCCAGCAGCTTAGAAGGCAGGGGATATGGGCAAGAGACCCAGTACTTC. It specifies CASSLEGRGYGQETQYF. Full variable domain (remainder filled in from reference TRBV13 and TRBJ2-5): AAGVIQSPRHLIKEKRETATLKCYPIPRHDTVYWYQQGPGQDPQFLISFYEKMQSDKGSIPDRFSAQQFSDYHSELNMSSLELGDSALYFCASSLEGRGYGQETQYFGPGTRLLVL.

CDR3 sequence (DNA): TGTGCCAGCAGCGTAGAAGGCCTAGCGGGAGTAGAGTCCTACAATGAGCAGTTCTTC. This codes for CASSVEGLAGVESYNEQFF. This chain connects TRBV9 to TRBJ2-1; 10 positions agree with TRBD2. This CDR3 comprises 19 residues. V gave up 0 bases and J gave up 1 base; unmatched junction bases: 10. Germline V gives CDR1 SGDLS, CDR2 YYNGEE.

This sequence joins TRBV10-1 and TRBJ2-1; TRBD2 agrees at 12 bases. The germline V gene encodes CDR1 WNHNN and CDR2 SYGVQD (reference sequence). This CDR3 is 16 amino acids long. With V trimmed by 2 bases and J by 5 bases, 4 bases remained unmatched. In nucleotides, the CDR3 is TGCGCCAGCAGTGAGAGGGCTAGCGGGAGGGACAATGAGCAGTTCTTC. Amino acids: CASSERASGRDNEQFF.

The chain joins TRBV5-1 to TRBJ1-2, with TRBD1 matching over 10 bases. Germline assignment: CDR1 SGHRS and CDR2 YFSETQ. V lost 7 bases and J lost 2; bases outside the gene matches: 5. The CDR3 spans 14 residues. The CDR3 region is CASGPGQGNYGYTF. Here the CDR3 DNA reads TGCGCCAGCGGCCCGGGACAGGGGAACTATGGCTACACCTTC.

The DNA for the CDR3 is TGTGCCAGCAGCTTGGAGGGCTACCAAGAGACCCAGTACTTC. Protein product: CASSLEGYQETQYF. The chain joins TRBV5-5 to TRBJ2-5; no firm D call. The germline CDR1 and CDR2 sequences are SGHKS and YYEKEE (reference sequence). V lost 0 bases and J 0 bases, leaving 6 bases between the germline ends. This CDR3 has 14 amino acids.

The rearrangement joins TRBV19 to TRBJ1-4; 9 bases align to TRBD1. Germline loops: CDR1 LNHDA, CDR2 SQIVND (reference sequence). The CDR3 extends over 14 amino acids. Losses at the gene ends were 5 bases for V and 6 bases for J; bases not matched to a gene: 4. The CDR3 DNA follows: TGTGCCAGTAGTTTACAGGGGGCGGATGAAAAACTGTTTTTT. This codes for CASSLQGADEKLFF.

About this clone: Other DNA sequences in the sample encode the same CDR3. The chain employs TRBV27 and TRBJ1-5; D remains ambiguous. Germline values: CDR1 MNHEY, CDR2 SMNVEV (reference sequence). Between the trimmed V and J ends, which lost 2 bases and 7 bases, there was a span of 9 bases. The CDR3 is made up of 13 amino acids. CDR3: CASSLAGGQPQHF. The CDR3 region has the DNA TGTGCCAGCAGTTTAGCAGGCGGCCAGCCCCAGCATTTT.

On this clone: At one end the junction does not follow the germline gene, possibly because of a read error. The V gene is TRBV7-7, the J gene TRBJ2-5; TRBD2 matches 9 bases. The CDR3 sequence is 16 residues long. Germline V lookup: CDR1 SSHAT, CDR2 FNYEAQ (reference sequence). The CDR3 reads CASSLGREGLGETQYF. The CDR3 DNA reads as TGTGCTAGCAGCTTAGGGCGGGAGGGTCTGGGGGAGACCCAGTACTTC.

This clone was detected only once. V is TRBV16 and J is TRBJ1-1, with a tentative D call TRBD1 (6 bases). Looked up from germline, CDR1 is KGHSY and CDR2 is FQNENV. Trimming removed 10 bases from V and 5 bases from J, with 17 bases in between. The CDR3 extends over 13 amino acids. The CDR3 is CAIRDRQGTEAFF. The CDR3 nucleotides are TGTGCCATCCGAGACAGGCAGGGGACTGAAGCTTTCTTT.

This chain uses TRBV29-1 with TRBJ2-3; D is unclear. This CDR3 is built from 13 residues. CDR1 is SQVTM and CDR2 is ANQGSEA in the germline V gene. The germline V and J ends were trimmed by 6 bases and 6 bases, with 16 bases remaining between them. CDR3 loop: CSVAMAIRDTQYF. Written as DNA, the CDR3 is TGCAGCGTGGCAATGGCAATAAGGGATACGCAGTATTTT.

This clone appeared once. The chain recombines TRBV11-2 with TRBJ2-3; TRBD2 agrees at 7 bases. The CDR3 has 17 amino acids. Germline CDR1 is SGHAT and CDR2 is FQNNGV. Trimming at V came to 3 bases and at J to 0 bases, leaving 9 bases not matched to a gene. This chain's CDR3 is CASSFPPAGTSTDTQYF. CDR3 in DNA: TGTGCCAGCAGCTTCCCCCCAGCGGGGACTAGCACAGATACGCAGTATTTT.

The chain has TRBV4-2 and TRBJ2-3, with 12 bases identical to TRBD2. The trim removed 4 bases at V and 5 bases at J, leaving 10 bases unmatched. Germline V gene lookup returns CDR1 LGHNA and CDR2 YNFKEQ. The CDR3 is 17 amino acids. CDR3 DNA: TGTGCCAGCAGCCTATGGACTAGCGGGGCATCGGGAGATACGCAGTATTTT. Its translation: CASSLWTSGASGDTQYF.

This chain uses TRBV10-2 with TRBJ2-1, with 9 bases aligning to TRBD2. The CDR3 has 14 amino acids. Germline V gives CDR1 WSHSY, CDR2 SAAADI. Trimming at V came to 6 bases and at J to 6 bases, leaving 6 bases not matched to a gene. The CDR3 DNA reads TGCGCCAGCAGGCTAGCGGGACCCGTCAATGAGCAGTTCTTC. Translating gives CASRLAGPVNEQFF.

This rearrangement joins TRBV29-1 to TRBJ2-5; the D gene is possibly TRBD1 (9 bases). This CDR3 has 16 amino acids. Germline V gene sequence: CDR1 SQVTM, CDR2 ANQGSEA. Trimming removed 2 bases from V and 5 bases from J, with 21 bases in between. CDR3 in amino acids: CSVELAGTGNLETQYF. CDR3 nucleotide sequence: TGCAGCGTTGAATTAGCGGGGACAGGGAATTTGGAGACCCAGTACTTC.

The V gene is TRBV2, the J gene TRBJ1-2, with a possible D match to TRBD1 (5 bases). V gave up 1 base and J gave up 5 bases, with 17 bases separating them. Looked up from germline, CDR1 is SNHLY and CDR2 is FYNNEI. CDR3 length: 16 amino acids. The CDR3 loop is CASSEGLGGGAYGYTF. The DNA for the CDR3 is TGTGCCAGCAGTGAAGGGCTGGGTGGGGGAGCATATGGCTACACCTTC. Complete variable domain (other parts from reference TRBV2 and TRBJ1-2): EPEVTQTPSHQVTQMGQEVILRCVPISNHLYFYWYRQILGQKVEFLVSFYNNEISEKSEIFDDQFSVERPDGSNFTLKIRSTKLEDSAMYFCASSEGLGGGAYGYTFGSGTRLTVV.

This clone appeared once. The chain has TRBV4-3 and TRBJ2-1; TRBD2 aligns across 13 bases. CDR3 length: 18 amino acids. V trimming: 0 bases; J trimming: 9 bases; junction bases outside the gene matches: 11. CDR1 and CDR2 from the germline V gene are LGHNA and YSLEER. The CDR3 DNA reads as TGCGCCAGCAGCCAAGACGCCCGGCTGGGACTAGCGGGAAGTGAGCAGTTCTTC. Encoded protein: CASSQDARLGLAGSEQFF.

V is TRBV6-1 and J is TRBJ2-7, with D possibly matching TRBD2 (7 bases). Per germline, CDR1 MNHNS and CDR2 SASEGT. The germline V and J ends were trimmed by 1 base and 4 bases, with 20 bases remaining between them. This CDR3 comprises 17 residues. CDR3 protein: CASSEGFGGATMYEQYF. The CDR3 bases are TGTGCCAGCAGTGAAGGATTTGGGGGGGCTACGATGTACGAGCAGTACTTC.

With respect to this clone: Other DNA sequences of this sample code for an identical CDR3. The chain uses TRBV27 and TRBJ2-5; 9 nucleotides match TRBD1. Germline V gene data show CDR1 as MNHEY and CDR2 as SMNVEV (reference sequence). The CDR3 loop spans 14 amino acids. Germline trimming cut 2 bases from V and 2 bases from J; bases unmatched to any gene: 0. CDR3 in DNA: TGTGCCAGCAGTTTAGGACAGGGGCAAGAGACCCAGTACTTC. Amino acids: CASSLGQGQETQYF.